What follows are 9 T cell receptor beta chains derived from one specimen sequenced in a study of blood T cells in healthy people across ages. Through a sample-barcoded 5' primer and a J-beta primer mix, a second PCR was run for roughly 6 to 11 cycles. TCRdb reprocessed the 5' RACE reads with MiXCR, giving one entry per CDR3 protein. The sample lists over a million distinct CDR3 sequences; about 45% were seen once. The specimen sequenced was blood. These receptors all come from a young woman in good health.

This clonotype was seen at least ten times. V and J are TRBV4-3 and TRBJ2-7, with D possibly matching TRBD1 (5 bases). The V end was cut by 0 bases, the J end by 6 bases, with 12 bases between. This CDR3 has 14 residues. Germline V CDR1 and CDR2: LGHNA, YSLEER. The CDR3 DNA is TGCGCCAGCAGCCAAGAGCAGGGAAATCGCGAGCAGTACTTC. Protein product: CASSQEQGNREQYF.

The table lists this clonotype with a few counts. V is TRBV20-1 and J is TRBJ1-5; D possibly corresponds to TRBD1 (5 bases). CDR3 length equals 12 residues. Germline V gives CDR1 DFQATT, CDR2 SNEGSKA (reference sequence). CDR3 nucleotides: TGCAGCGTGAGGGGTAGCAATCAGCCCCAGCATTTT. Encoded protein: CSVRGSNQPQHF.

This chain links TRBV12-3 or TRBV12-4 with TRBJ1-1; no reliable D call. With 6 bases removed from V and 11 bases from J, the gap between germline ends came to 16 bases. CDR3 length: 12 amino acids. The CDR3 DNA follows: TGTGCCAGCAGGTCCGTTCCCCTGGAGGCTTTCTTT. It is translated as CASRSVPLEAFF.

The V call is TRBV20-1, the J call TRBJ2-7, with D perhaps TRBD1 (6 bases). Trimming removed 3 bases from V and 3 bases from J, with 9 bases in between. The CDR3 spans 12 residues. Looked up from germline, CDR1 is DFQATT and CDR2 is SNEGSKA (reference sequence). The DNA for the CDR3 is TGCAGTGCTAGTTTACAGGGCTACGAGCAGTACTTC. It codes for CSASLQGYEQYF.

The chain joins TRBV7-2 to TRBJ1-1, with TRBD1 as a possible D gene (5 bases). V dropped 3 bases and J dropped 1 base, with 12 bases sitting between them. This CDR3 contains 15 residues. From germline, CDR1 is SGHTA and CDR2 FQGNSA. The CDR3 DNA sequence: TGTGCCAGCAGCTTCGGGGGTACGGCGAACACTGAAGCTTTCTTT. It encodes CASSFGGTANTEAFF.

This clonotype was seen only a few times. The chain links TRBV7-2 to TRBJ1-6; D is perhaps TRBD1 (5 bases). V was cut by 2 bases and J by 2 bases, with 22 bases left in between. Per the germline V gene, CDR1 is SGHTA and CDR2 is FQGNSA. CDR3 length: 20 amino acids. CDR3 nucleotides: TGTGCCAGCAGCTTATGGGGTTCGATGGGGCTAAGCCCCTATAATTCACCCCTCCACTTT. Translation gives CASSLWGSMGLSPYNSPLHF.

This clonotype has a handful of counts. The rearrangement links TRBV13 to TRBJ2-7, with D tentatively TRBD1 or TRBD2 (5 bases each). CDR3 length: 12 amino acids. Trimming shortened V by 6 bases and J by 4 bases, and 10 bases separated the two germline ends. Germline assignment: CDR1 PRHDT and CDR2 FYEKMQ (reference sequence). The CDR3 sequence: CASSSREYEQYF. CDR3 coding DNA: TGTGCCAGCAGTTCCAGGGAGTACGAGCAGTACTTC. Combining the CDR3 with reference TRBV13 and TRBJ2-7 gives the whole variable domain AAGVIQSPRHLIKEKRETATLKCYPIPRHDTVYWYQQGPGQDPQFLISFYEKMQSDKGSIPDRFSAQQFSDYHSELNMSSLELGDSALYFCASSSREYEQYFGPGTRLTVT.

This clonotype has only a few counts. The chain recombines TRBV4-2 with TRBJ2-1; 7 bases line up with TRBD2. CDR1 is LGHNA and CDR2 is YNFKEQ in the germline V gene. CDR3 length equals 17 residues. V shed 0 bases, J shed 1 base, and the junction held 6 bases outside the gene matches. Here the CDR3 DNA reads TGTGCCAGCAGCCAAGATATGGCGGGAGTTTCCTACAATGAGCAGTTCTTC. Translation gives CASSQDMAGVSYNEQFF.

The V and J genes are TRBV10-3 and TRBJ2-7, with TRBD2 identical over 11 bases. V was clipped by 4 bases and J by 5 bases; unmatched bases: 4. The CDR3 length is 14 residues. Germline CDR1 reads ENHRY; CDR2 reads SYGVKD. This CDR3 is CAISVAGGRDEQYF. The CDR3 DNA reads TGTGCCATCAGTGTAGCGGGAGGGCGCGACGAGCAGTACTTC.